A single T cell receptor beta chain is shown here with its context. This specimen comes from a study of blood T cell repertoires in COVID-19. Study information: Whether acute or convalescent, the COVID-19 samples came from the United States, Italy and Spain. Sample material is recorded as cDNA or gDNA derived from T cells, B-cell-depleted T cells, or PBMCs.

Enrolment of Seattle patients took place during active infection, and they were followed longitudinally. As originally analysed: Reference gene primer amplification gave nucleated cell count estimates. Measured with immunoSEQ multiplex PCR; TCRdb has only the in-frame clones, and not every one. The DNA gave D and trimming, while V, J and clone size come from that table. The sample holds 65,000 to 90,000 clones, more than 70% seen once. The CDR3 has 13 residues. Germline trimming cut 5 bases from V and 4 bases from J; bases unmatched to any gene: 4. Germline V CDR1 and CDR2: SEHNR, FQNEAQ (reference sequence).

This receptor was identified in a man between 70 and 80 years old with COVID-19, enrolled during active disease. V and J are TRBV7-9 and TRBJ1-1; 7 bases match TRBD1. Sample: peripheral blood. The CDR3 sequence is CASSQGVTTEAFF. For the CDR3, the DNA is TGTGCCAGCAGCCAGGGGGTCACCACTGAAGCTTTCTTT.